In this sample, the clone carrying this T cell receptor beta chain turned up many times. Its antigen remains unidentified. Germline assignment: CDR1 SGHAT and CDR2 FQNNGV. This CDR3 is built from 16 residues. V trimming: 1 base; J trimming: 0 bases; junction bases outside the gene matches: 4. The data were taken from a study of breast tumors, draining lymph nodes, adjacent tissues. Findings and limits, study-wide: Tumor repertoires ranked between lymph nodes and nontumor tissue in diversity, with V and J gene preferences. Most tumor T cells seemingly derive from lymph node, then expand in tumor.

The lymph nodes were axillary draining lymph nodes from breast cancer patients. From the multiplex PCR reads, TCRdb called clonotypes with MiXCR, one entry per CDR3 protein. This repertoire shows under 350,000 distinct CDR3 sequences, 30% found once; its top ten account for 0.85% to 1.3%. The TCR originated in a female donor with breast cancer. Some clones in this sample may be carry-over from other donors' samples. The rearrangement links TRBV11-2 to TRBJ2-7, with TRBD2 identical over 9 bases. The sequencing sample was made of axillary lymph node tissue. In DNA form, the CDR3 reads TGTGCCAGCAGCTTAGCCGGGACTAGCTTCTCCTACGAGCAGTACTTC. It yields the protein CASSLAGTSFSYEQYF.